These 8 T cell receptor beta chains came from one sample sequenced in a study of STAT5B mutations in CD4+ large granular lymphocyte leukemia. Produced via immunoSEQ multiplex PCR; TCRdb's table is partial and in-frame only. The sample yields several thousand clones, 76% seen once. Sequencing input: PBMCs. The receptors shown here come from a man between 65 and 85 years old with CD4+ T-cell large granular lymphocyte leukemia.

The chain couples TRBV29-1 to TRBJ1-1; 10 nucleotides agree with TRBD1. The germline V gene encodes CDR1 SQVTM and CDR2 ANQGSEA. V shed 7 bases, J shed 0 bases, and the junction held 2 bases outside the gene matches. The CDR3 covers 13 residues. The CDR3 coding sequence is TGCAGCGGGGACAGGGGACTGAACACTGAAGCTTTCTTT. It yields the protein CSGDRGLNTEAFF. The full variable domain, completed using reference TRBV29-1 and TRBJ1-1, is SAVISQKPSRDICQRGTSLTIQCQVDSQVTMMFWYRQQPGQSLTLIATANQGSEATYESGFVIDKFPISRPNLTFSTLTVSNMSPEDSSIYLCSGDRGLNTEAFFGQGTRLTVV.

V gene TRBV5-8 combines with J gene TRBJ1-5; D unresolved. Trimming took off 0 bases at V and 7 bases at J, with 8 bases between the two ends. Germline V gene data show CDR1 as SGHTS and CDR2 as YDEGEE. CDR3 length: 13 residues. In DNA, the CDR3 is TGTGCCAGCAGCTTGGATAGAGGCCAGCCCCAGCATTTT. Residues: CASSLDRGQPQHF. Looking up the rest from reference TRBV5-8 and TRBJ1-5 gives the full variable domain: EAGVTQSPTHLIKTRGQQATLRCSPISGHTSVYWYQQALGLGLQFLLWYDEGEERNRGNFPPRFSGRQFPNYSSELNVNALELEDSALYLCASSLDRGQPQHFGDGTRLSIL.

This chain links TRBV7-9 with TRBJ1-3, with TRBD1 matching over 7 bases. The junction had 7 bases not matched to a gene; V was cut back by 5 bases and J by 6 bases. Germline V CDR1 and CDR2: SEHNR, FQNEAQ (reference sequence). This CDR3 has 14 residues. The CDR3 DNA reads TGTGCCAGCAGCGTGGGACAGTTGGAAAACACCATATATTTT. This codes for CASSVGQLENTIYF.

This sequence joins TRBV6-5 and TRBJ2-5; a weak D match, TRBD2 (5 bases). This CDR3 is built from 15 residues. The germline V gene encodes CDR1 MNHEY and CDR2 SVGAGI. The V gene lost 6 bases and the J gene lost 2 bases, with 16 bases spanning the gap. The CDR3: CASSPRVGFQETQYF. In DNA form, the CDR3 reads TGTGCCAGCAGCCCGAGGGTAGGCTTTCAAGAGACCCAGTACTTC.

V usage is TRBV27 and J usage is TRBJ2-7; 12 nucleotides match TRBD2. The J segment lost 4 bases and the V segment lost 8 bases, leaving 6 bases of the junction unmatched. The CDR3 consists of 14 residues. From germline, CDR1 is MNHEY and CDR2 SMNVEV (reference sequence). CDR3 loop: CASFPTSGRYEQYF. CDR3 coding DNA: TGTGCCAGCTTCCCCACTAGCGGGAGGTACGAGCAGTACTTC.

V usage is TRBV7-2 and J usage is TRBJ2-3; 10 bases are a match to TRBD2. V was clipped by 5 bases and J by 2 bases; unmatched bases: 13. Germline assignment: CDR1 SGHTA and CDR2 FQGNSA. The CDR3 length is 18 residues. CDR3 DNA: TGTGCCAGCAGCCACTCTAGCGGGAGTTCCACCGACACAGATACGCAGTATTTT. Translated, it gives CASSHSSGSSTDTDTQYF.

This rearrangement joins TRBV14 to TRBJ2-1, with TRBD2 matching over 9 bases. Germline CDR1 SGHDN, CDR2 FVKESK. This CDR3 is built from 15 residues. The J segment lost 6 bases and the V segment lost 4 bases, leaving 7 bases of the junction unmatched. The CDR3 is CASSLRERGVNEQFF. In DNA, the CDR3 is TGTGCCAGCAGCCTGCGGGAGCGGGGGGTCAATGAGCAGTTCTTC.

CDR3 DNA sequence: TGTGCCAGCAGCGTAGTGACAGGGGCGGGCTCTGGGGCCAACGTCCTGACTTTC. Translated: CASSVVTGAGSGANVLTF. The V and J genes are TRBV9 and TRBJ2-6, with 8 bases that match TRBD1. Germline-derived CDR1 and CDR2 are SGDLS and YYNGEE. CDR3 length: 18 residues. The V gene end was trimmed by 0 bases and the J gene end by 0 bases; junction bases not matched to a gene: 5.